Each of the 26 T cell receptor beta chains below was sequenced from the same sample in a study of blood T cell repertoires in COVID-19. The assay was immunoSEQ multiplex PCR, and TCRdb's table has in-frame clones only and misses some. The sample lists about 100,000 clones, about 81% occurring once. Sequenced sample: peripheral blood. The source of these receptors is a woman in her fifties or sixties with acute or convalescent COVID-19.

This chain joins TRBV10-1 and TRBJ1-2; the match to TRBD1 covers 8 bases. The ends lost 8 bases at V and 4 bases at J; junction bases unmatched: 6. Germline CDR1 WNHNN, CDR2 SYGVQD (reference sequence). The CDR3 contains 13 residues. CDR3 in amino acids: CASSPTGAYGYTF. CDR3 nucleotides: TGCGCCAGCTCACCGACAGGGGCCTATGGCTACACCTTC.

The chain is built from TRBV30 and TRBJ2-3, with D maybe TRBD2 (7 bases). The CDR3 extends over 12 amino acids. The germline CDR1 and CDR2 sequences are GTSNPN and SVGIG (reference sequence). V was trimmed by 7 bases and J by 6 bases, leaving 14 bases between them. The CDR3 DNA sequence: TGTGCCTCGACGGGGGGCCTCGATACGCAGTATTTT. As protein: CASTGGLDTQYF.

This chain joins TRBV2 and TRBJ1-1; TRBD1 matches at 7 bases. The J segment lost 3 bases and the V segment lost 7 bases, leaving 5 bases of the junction unmatched. This CDR3 region has 13 residues. Germline V gives CDR1 SNHLY, CDR2 FYNNEI. The CDR3 DNA follows: TGTGCCAGCACTCAGGGGGAATACACTGAAGCTTTCTTT. Amino acid sequence: CASTQGEYTEAFF.

The gene calls are TRBV4-2 and TRBJ1-3; D not resolved. Per germline, CDR1 LGHNA and CDR2 YNFKEQ. The CDR3 totals 15 residues. V gave up 2 bases and J gave up 4 bases, with 12 bases separating them. The CDR3 nucleotides are TGTGCCAGCAGCCAACTTGGGAGGTCGGGAAACACCATATATTTT. Translated: CASSQLGRSGNTIYF.

The rearrangement uses TRBV2 and TRBJ2-1; TRBD2 aligns across 12 bases. The CDR3 loop spans 15 amino acids. CDR1 and CDR2 (germline): SNHLY, FYNNEI. V was pared by 6 bases and J by 6 bases, with 6 bases of the junction left unmatched. The CDR3 DNA reads TGTGCCAGCAGGGTACTAGCGGGGGGCCCCAATGAGCAGTTCTTC. Translating it yields CASRVLAGGPNEQFF.

A few counts support this clone. The CDR3, as DNA: TGTGCCAGCAGCTGGGGACAGGGAGAAGATGAAAAACTGTTTTTT. This codes for CASSWGQGEDEKLFF. The rearrangement uses TRBV7-9 and TRBJ1-4; 9 positions agree with TRBD1. This CDR3 contains 15 residues. Germline lookup yields CDR1 SEHNR and CDR2 FQNEAQ (reference sequence). The V gene end was trimmed by 4 bases and the J gene end by 6 bases; junction bases not matched to a gene: 6.

This chain links TRBV19 with TRBJ2-1, with 10 bases matching TRBD2. This CDR3 contains 15 residues. The V and J ends lost 4 bases and 9 bases, in that order; junction bases with no gene match: 9. Germline V gene lookup returns CDR1 LNHDA and CDR2 SQIVND (reference sequence). CDR3 in amino acids: CASSTRAGGLGEQFF. DNA for the CDR3: TGTGCCAGTAGTACTCGAGCGGGGGGGCTCGGTGAGCAGTTCTTC.

The chain is built from TRBV5-1 and TRBJ2-3; a weak D match, TRBD1 (5 bases). CDR1 SGHRS and CDR2 YFSETQ come from the germline V gene. V was cut by 2 bases and J by 3 bases, with 10 bases left in between. The CDR3 has 14 residues. The CDR3: CASSFSGLTDTQYF. Here the CDR3 DNA reads TGCGCCAGCAGCTTTTCAGGGTTGACAGATACGCAGTATTTT.

The chain employs TRBV6-1 and TRBJ1-4; D is possibly TRBD1 (5 bases). Trimming removed 3 bases at V and 5 bases at J, with 13 bases between. The CDR3 has 15 amino acids. Germline-derived CDR1 and CDR2 are MNHNS and SASEGT. In DNA, the CDR3 is TGTGCCAGCAGTGAGCTAACAGGACTAAATGAAAAACTGTTTTTT. Residues: CASSELTGLNEKLFF.

The rearrangement links TRBV2 to TRBJ2-3, with D perhaps matching TRBD2 (6 bases). CDR3 length: 14 amino acids. Germline-derived CDR1 and CDR2 are SNHLY and FYNNEI. Trimming took off 6 bases at V and 0 bases at J, with 10 bases between the two ends. The CDR3 is CASSWDSSTDTQYF. DNA for the CDR3: TGTGCCAGCAGCTGGGACTCCAGCACAGATACGCAGTATTTT.

Written as DNA, the CDR3 is TGTGCCAGCAGCCTAAGGACAGGGGACGCCGGGGAGCTGTTTTTT. Translation gives CASSLRTGDAGELFF. The chain uses TRBV5-5 and TRBJ2-2; 9 bases map to TRBD1. Germline CDR1 reads SGHKS; CDR2 reads YYEKEE (reference sequence). Trimming removed 4 bases from V and 6 bases from J; junction bases left unmatched: 7. CDR3 length: 15 amino acids.

The chain recombines TRBV30 with TRBJ2-5; 8 bases line up with TRBD2. The J segment lost 4 bases and the V segment lost 6 bases, leaving 4 bases of the junction unmatched. Per germline, CDR1 GTSNPN and CDR2 SVGIG (reference sequence). This CDR3 spans 12 amino acids. CDR3 loop: CACRGGAETQYF. CDR3 DNA sequence: TGTGCCTGTCGGGGGGGCGCAGAGACCCAGTACTTC.

V and J are TRBV28 and TRBJ1-5; 7 nucleotides match TRBD1. CDR3 length equals 16 residues. The germline CDR1 and CDR2 sequences are MDHEN and SYDVKM. V lost 6 bases, J lost 0 bases, and 8 bases stayed unmatched. The CDR3 spells CASRKPQGNSNQPQHF. The CDR3 DNA is TGTGCCAGCAGAAAACCACAGGGGAATAGCAATCAGCCCCAGCATTTT.

The V gene is TRBV3-1 (or the pseudogene TRBV3-2), the J gene TRBJ2-7; TRBD2 is a possible D gene (5 bases). The germline V gene encodes CDR1 LGHDT and CDR2 YNNKEL (reference sequence). The CDR3 extends over 16 amino acids. V gave up 5 bases and J gave up 1 base, with 18 bases separating them. The DNA for the CDR3 is TGTGCCAGCAGCAAAGCCGCGACTACCCTTTCCTACGAGCAGTACTTC. Its protein product is CASSKAATTLSYEQYF.

V and J are TRBV3-1 (or the pseudogene TRBV3-2) and TRBJ2-7, with TRBD1 matching 9 bases. V lost 1 base and J lost 1; bases outside the gene matches: 5. The CDR3 is 16 residues long. CDR1 and CDR2 from the germline V gene are LGHDT and YNNKEL (reference sequence). The CDR3 DNA reads TGTGCCAGCAGCCAAGGGACAGGGGATCCATCCTACGAGCAGTACTTC. Translation gives CASSQGTGDPSYEQYF.

The chain carries TRBV3-1 (or the pseudogene TRBV3-2) and TRBJ1-2, with D unclear. Germline V gene sequence: CDR1 LGHDT, CDR2 YNNKEL (reference sequence). Trimming shortened V by 1 base and J by 5 bases, and 11 bases separated the two germline ends. The CDR3 is made up of 14 amino acids. The chain's CDR3 is CASSQGQAQYGYTF. CDR3 in DNA: TGTGCCAGCAGCCAAGGCCAGGCCCAATATGGCTACACCTTC.

The count of this clone is one. V usage is TRBV2 and J usage is TRBJ1-2, with 9 positions matching TRBD1. This CDR3 contains 10 residues. V was clipped by 6 bases and J by 14 bases; unmatched bases: 4. Germline-derived CDR1 and CDR2 are SNHLY and FYNNEI. This CDR3 is CASSAGTGTF. The CDR3 nucleotides are TGTGCCAGCAGCGCCGGGACAGGGACCTTC.

V is TRBV30 and J is TRBJ1-2; D gene uncertain. Germline V lookup: CDR1 GTSNPN, CDR2 SVGIG (reference sequence). With 4 bases removed from V and 4 bases from J, the gap between germline ends came to 10 bases. The CDR3 spans 12 residues. The CDR3 coding sequence is TGTGCCTGGAACAGACGTCGCTATGGCTACACCTTC. Residues: CAWNRRRYGYTF.

The chain is built from TRBV6-5 and TRBJ1-4, with 9 bases identical to TRBD1. The V gene end was trimmed by 6 bases and the J gene end by 6 bases; junction bases not matched to a gene: 5. The CDR3 contains 14 residues. Per the germline V gene, CDR1 is MNHEY and CDR2 is SVGAGI. The CDR3 region is CASRGRTGDEKLFF. As DNA, the CDR3 is TGTGCCAGCAGGGGGCGGACAGGGGATGAAAAACTGTTTTTT.

The chain employs TRBV18 and TRBJ2-7, with D tentatively TRBD2 (6 bases). The CDR3 is 14 amino acids. Deletions cut 1 base from V and 0 bases from J, with 7 bases between. From germline, CDR1 is KGHSH and CDR2 LQKENI. CDR3 coding DNA: TGTGCCAGCTCACCACAGGGACTCTCCTACGAGCAGTACTTC. Translated: CASSPQGLSYEQYF.

The J gene is TRBJ1-1, the V gene TRBV5-5; the D gene is possibly TRBD1 (6 bases). Germline V gene sequence: CDR1 SGHKS, CDR2 YYEKEE (reference sequence). The CDR3 has 16 residues. Between the trimmed V and J ends, which lost 6 bases and 0 bases, there was a span of 18 bases. CDR3 amino acids: CASTPGRGALNTEAFF. The CDR3 nucleotides read TGTGCCAGCACCCCGGGTCGGGGGGCCTTGAACACTGAAGCTTTCTTT.

DNA of the CDR3: TGTGCCAGCAGCTTGGAAGCGAGCTCCTTGTATAATTCACCCCTCCACTTT. It is translated as CASSLEASSLYNSPLHF. This chain connects TRBV5-6 to TRBJ1-6; D is unclear. CDR3 length: 17 residues. Trimming left V 0 bases short and J 4 bases short, with 14 bases between. Germline CDR1 is SGHDT and CDR2 is YYEEEE.

This clone was observed a single time. This chain links TRBV2 with TRBJ1-1; 8 bases fit TRBD1. This CDR3 has 17 residues. In germline, CDR1 is SNHLY, CDR2 FYNNEI. Trimming took 9 bases from V and 1 from J; bases not matched to a gene: 16. The CDR3 reads CARLPRSGQEENTEAFF. For the CDR3, the DNA is TGTGCCAGGCTCCCCCGCTCGGGACAGGAAGAGAACACTGAAGCTTTCTTT.

The chain carries TRBV20-1 and TRBJ1-1, with unresolved D. The CDR3 extends over 11 amino acids. V lost 2 bases and J 11 bases, leaving 12 bases between the germline ends. Germline V gene lookup returns CDR1 DFQATT and CDR2 SNEGSKA (reference sequence). The CDR3 DNA sequence: TGCAGTGCTAGACCCCGACAAGAGGCTTTCTTT. This gives the protein CSARPRQEAFF.

The rearrangement links TRBV7-2 to TRBJ1-6, with D unclear. CDR3 length: 14 amino acids. The germline V gene has CDR1 SGHTA and CDR2 FQGNSA. V shed 0 bases and J shed 5 bases, with 5 bases lying between them. The CDR3 bases are TGTGCCAGCAGCTTAGCCCGGGATAATTCACCCCTCCACTTT. It codes for CASSLARDNSPLHF.

The chain couples TRBV6-5 to TRBJ2-1; 7 positions agree with TRBD2. CDR1 is MNHEY and CDR2 is SVGAGI in the germline V gene. The V and J ends lost 6 bases and 15 bases, in that order; junction bases with no gene match: 14. The CDR3 is made up of 13 amino acids. CDR3 DNA sequence: TGTGCCAGCAGCCACCGGGGGAGCGGGGAGGGGTTCTTC. Residues: CASSHRGSGEGFF.